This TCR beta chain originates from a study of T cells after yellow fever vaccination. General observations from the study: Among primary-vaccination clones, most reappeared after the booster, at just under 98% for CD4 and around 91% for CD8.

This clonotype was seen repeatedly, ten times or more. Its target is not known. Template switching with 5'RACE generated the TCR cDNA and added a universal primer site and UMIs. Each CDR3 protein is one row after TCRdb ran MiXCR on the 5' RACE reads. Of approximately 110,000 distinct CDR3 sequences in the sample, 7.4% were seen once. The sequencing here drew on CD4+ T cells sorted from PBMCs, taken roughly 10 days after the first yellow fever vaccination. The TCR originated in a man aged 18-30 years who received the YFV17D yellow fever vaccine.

CDR3 sequence (DNA): TGTGCCAGCAGGCCACCGGGACAGGGGTCTGAAGCTTTCTTT. Its translation: CASRPPGQGSEAFF. This chain joins TRBV11-2 and TRBJ1-1, with TRBD1 matching over 10 bases. The junction had 7 bases not matched to a gene; V was cut back by 6 bases and J by 6 bases. The CDR3 consists of 14 residues. Germline V gene sequence: CDR1 SGHAT, CDR2 FQNNGV.